This T cell receptor (beta chain) derives from a study of beta chain features in type 1 diabetes. Background on the study: Cell yields, gender and age were comparable in patients and healthy donors.

As every portion of the isolated RNA was reverse transcribed, the sequencing read expressed TCRB transcripts. Only in-frame clones appear in the TCRdb table, and some are missing; sequencing was by immunoSEQ multiplex PCR. The sample comprises 250,000 to 400,000 clones, about 14% of which are singletons, and more than 6.5% rests with the top ten. Broader study findings: A pattern of fewer insertions and more deletions at VDJ junctions was seen in type 1 diabetes patients. cDNA-based reads could over-represent cells with high TCR expression.

The table lists this clone with a count of one. Its antigen is unidentified. Germline V lookup: CDR1 MNHNY, CDR2 SVGAGI (reference sequence). CDR3 length: 14 residues. J lost 0 bases, V lost 10 bases, and 9 bases had no gene match. Material for sequencing was central memory CD4+ T cells from blood. This TCR derives from a man aged 25-40 years in good health. The chain has TRBV6-6 and TRBJ2-7; TRBD2 agrees at 7 bases. The CDR3 DNA sequence: TGTGCCACCCGACGGACTAGTAGCTCCTACGAGCAGTACTTC. Translated, it gives CATRRTSSSYEQYF.